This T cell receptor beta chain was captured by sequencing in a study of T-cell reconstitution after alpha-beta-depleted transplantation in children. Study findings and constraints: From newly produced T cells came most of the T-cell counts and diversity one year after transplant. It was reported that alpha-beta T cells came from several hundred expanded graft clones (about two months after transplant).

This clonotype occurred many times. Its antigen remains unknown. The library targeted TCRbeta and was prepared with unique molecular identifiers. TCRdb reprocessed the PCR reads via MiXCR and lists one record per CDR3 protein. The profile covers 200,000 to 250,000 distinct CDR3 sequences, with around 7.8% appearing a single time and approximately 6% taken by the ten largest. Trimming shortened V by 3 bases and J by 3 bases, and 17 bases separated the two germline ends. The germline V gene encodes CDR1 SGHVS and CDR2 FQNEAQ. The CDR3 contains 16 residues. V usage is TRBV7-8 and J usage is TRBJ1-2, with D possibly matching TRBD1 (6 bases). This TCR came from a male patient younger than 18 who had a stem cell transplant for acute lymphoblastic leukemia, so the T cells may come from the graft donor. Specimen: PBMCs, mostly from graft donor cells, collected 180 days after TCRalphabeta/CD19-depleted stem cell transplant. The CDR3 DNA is TGTGCCAGCAGCTTTCCCCAGGGGTTGGGAGACTATGGCTACACCTTC. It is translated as CASSFPQGLGDYGYTF. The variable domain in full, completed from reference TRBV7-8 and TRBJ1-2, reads GAGVSQSPRYKVAKRGQDVALRCDPISGHVSLFWYQQALGQGPEFLTYFQNEAQLDKSGLPSDRFFAERPEGSVSTLKIQRTQQEDSAVYLCASSFPQGLGDYGYTFGSGTRLTVV.